This T cell receptor beta chain was captured in a study of shared clonotypes between healthy human individuals. In germline, CDR1 is SGHDN, CDR2 FVKESK. The CDR3 loop spans 14 amino acids. V lost 4 bases and J lost 1, with 9 bases in between. Only in-frame clones appear in the TCRdb table, and some are missing; sequencing was by immunoSEQ multiplex PCR. The data hold fewer than 100,000 clones, with approximately 61% observed a single time. All donors were healthy HIV-negative adults lacking recent acute infections or vaccinations. This chain joins TRBV14 and TRBJ2-3; no firm D call. The source is a young man in good health. Sequenced: memory CD8+ T cells sorted from blood. Subset denoted: CD45RO+ cells pooled with CCR7-negative TemRA cells. CDR3 sequence: CASSPLSGTDTQYF. DNA of the CDR3: TGTGCCAGCAGCCCTCTATCCGGCACAGATACGCAGTATTTT.